A single sample gave rise to the 27 T cell receptor beta chains below, sequenced in a study of T cell clonality in common variable immunodeficiency. This table comes from immunoSEQ multiplex PCR, and its TCRdb copy is limited to in-frame clones, with some not included. This sample includes approximately 81,000 clones with no singletons; its ten biggest clones take up approximately 0.8%. Sequenced: peripheral blood mononuclear cells. The receptor set was obtained from a person between 18 and 75 years old in good health.

This clone was counted ten times or more. A much larger clone lies one base from this, so it may be a read error. The CDR3 extends 3 residues past the end of the read, so its final part is completed from the germline J gene. The gene calls are TRBV20-1 and TRBJ2-2, with TRBD1 as a possible D gene (6 bases). CDR1 DFQATT and CDR2 SNEGSKA come from the germline V gene (reference sequence). This CDR3 contains 13 residues. CDR3 residues: CSASKQGNEKLFF. The CDR3 bases that were read are TGCAGTGCTAGCAAACAGGGAAATGAAAAG.

This clone was recorded many times. The read terminates 3 residues before the CDR3 end, so the remaining end is supplied by the germline J gene. J is TRBJ1-4 and V is TRBV5-1, with 7 bases lining up with TRBD1. Germline V gene sequence: CDR1 SGHRS, CDR2 YFSETQ. The CDR3 spans 14 residues. Losses at the gene ends were 0 bases for V and 8 bases for J; bases not matched to a gene: 4. CDR3 region: CASSLGDSYEKLFF. The part of the CDR3 DNA that was read is TGCGCCAGCAGCTTGGGGGACAGCTACGAAAAA.

This clone was recorded at least ten times. The CDR3 end is not reached by the read, which stops 3 residues before it; the germline J gene fills it in. V usage is TRBV29-1 and J usage is TRBJ1-1, with 8 bases aligning to TRBD1. CDR3 size: 14 residues. With V trimmed by 8 bases and J by 5 bases, 13 bases remained unmatched. The germline gives CDR1 SQVTM, CDR2 ANQGSEA. The CDR3 here is CSIGQGGSVTEAFF. The CDR3 bases that were read are TGCAGCATCGGACAGGGAGGTTCTGTAACTGAA.

This clone was observed at least ten times. The read falls 3 residues short of the CDR3 end, and the missing part is taken from the germline J gene. The chain recombines TRBV19 with TRBJ2-7; a possible D gene is TRBD1 (5 bases). Germline V CDR1 and CDR2: LNHDA, SQIVND (reference sequence). The CDR3 length is 14 residues. Trimming removed 3 bases from V and 0 bases from J, with 9 bases in between. The CDR3 protein is CASSIRVSSYEQYF. The CDR3 DNA, read in part, is TGTGCCAGTAGTATCAGGGTGAGCTCCTACGAG.

Many counts were recorded for this clone. The junction does not match germline at one end; this may be a read error. The read stops 3 residues short of the end of the CDR3; the missing end is completed from the germline J gene. The gene calls are TRBV4-2 and TRBJ2-3; the D gene is possibly TRBD1 (6 bases). In germline, CDR1 is LGHNA, CDR2 YNFKEQ. The CDR3 sequence is 18 residues long. CDR3 bases read: TGCGCCAGCAGCCAAGATCCCCCGGGGACAAGAGGGACAGATACG. Translation gives CASSQDPPGTRGTDT. The whole CDR3 is CASSQDPPGTRGTDTQYF.

In this sample, this clone turned up many times. The read gets to within 3 residues of the CDR3 end, and the germline J gene fills in the rest. V and J are TRBV5-1 and TRBJ1-1; possible D gene TRBD1, 5 bases. This CDR3 is 14 amino acids long. V shed 1 base and J shed 4 bases, with 11 bases lying between them. In germline, CDR1 is SGHRS, CDR2 YFSETQ. The CDR3 here is CASSLRGEGTEAFF. The CDR3 DNA, read in part, is TGCGCCAGCAGCTTGAGGGGAGAGGGCACTGAA.

This clone was seen many times. One end of the junction does not line up with germline, which may come from a read error. Read sequence stops 3 residues before the CDR3 end, and the germline J gene provides the missing end. The chain has TRBV4-2 and TRBJ2-1; D possibly corresponds to TRBD1 (6 bases). This CDR3 is built from 14 residues. Germline assignment: CDR1 LGHNA and CDR2 YNFKEQ. Here the CDR3 reads CASSQDQGTNEQFF. Partial CDR3 DNA: TGCGCCAGCAGCCAAGATCAGGGGACCAATGAG.

In its sample, this clone was seen many times. The CDR3 end falls 3 residues outside the read, so it is completed with the germline J gene. The chain carries TRBV5-4 and TRBJ1-5; 11 bases agree with TRBD1. The CDR3 is 16 amino acids. Trimming cost V 3 bases and J 4 bases; bases outside gene matches: 6. The germline V gene encodes CDR1 SGHNT and CDR2 YYREEE (reference sequence). This CDR3 reads CASSSRDRGSNQPQHF. The DNA read from the CDR3 is TGTGCCAGCAGCTCGAGGGACAGGGGGTCTAATCAGCCC.

This clone was observed many times. The missing CDR3 end, 3 residues past where the read stops, is filled in from the germline J gene. This rearrangement joins TRBV28 to TRBJ2-7; TRBD2 agrees at 7 bases. The V gene's germline CDR1 is MDHEN and CDR2 SYDVKM. The CDR3 extends over 12 amino acids. V gave up 6 bases and J gave up 4 bases; unmatched junction bases: 3. The sequenced part of the CDR3 DNA is TGTGCCAGCAGCAGGGAGGGGTACGAG. It yields the protein CASSREGYE. The full CDR3 protein reads CASSREGYEQYF.

This clone was observed at least ten times. The CDR3 end falls 3 residues outside the read, so it is completed with the germline J gene. The V gene is TRBV2, the J gene TRBJ2-3; the match to TRBD2 covers 15 bases. This CDR3 has 16 residues. The V and J ends lost 6 bases and 4 bases, in that order; junction bases with no gene match: 5. The germline CDR1 and CDR2 sequences are SNHLY and FYNNEI. CDR3 bases read: TGTGCCAGCAGAGGACGGACTAGCGGGAGGGCAGATACG. Protein product: CASRGRTSGRADT. The whole CDR3 sequence reads CASRGRTSGRADTQYF.

This clone was seen at least ten times. The read falls 3 residues short of the CDR3 end, and the missing part is taken from the germline J gene. The V gene is TRBV6-2 or TRBV6-3, the J gene TRBJ1-5; tentative D call: TRBD1 (6 bases). V was pared by 6 bases and J by 1 base, with 10 bases between. The germline CDR1 and CDR2 sequences are MNHEY and SVGEGT. This CDR3 is built from 14 residues. This chain's CDR3 is CASSKTGSNQPQHF. The DNA read from the CDR3 is TGTGCCAGCAGCAAGACAGGAAGCAATCAGCCC.

This clone was observed many times. The read ends 3 residues early relative to the CDR3; the germline J gene fills the gap. The chain combines TRBV30 with TRBJ2-5; D possibly corresponds to TRBD2 (6 bases). The CDR3 runs to 14 residues. Germline V CDR1 and CDR2: GTSNPN, SVGIG (reference sequence). Trimming pared 0 bases from V and 1 base from J, leaving 9 bases between. The part of the CDR3 DNA that was read is TGTGCCTGGAGTGTCCGGGGGTCCCAAGAGACC. This translates into CAWSVRGSQET. The full CDR3 sequence reads CAWSVRGSQETQYF.

This clone was seen ten or more times. The CDR3 extends 3 residues past the end of the read, so its final part is completed from the germline J gene. V and J are TRBV10-1 and TRBJ2-3; TRBD2 aligns across 8 bases. The CDR3 is made up of 15 amino acids. Per the germline V gene, CDR1 is WNHNN and CDR2 is SYGVQD (reference sequence). With 0 bases clipped from V and 6 bases from J, the junction kept 5 bases outside the gene matches. The CDR3 loop is CASSESAVAGDTQYF. The CDR3 bases that were read are TGCGCCAGCAGTGAGTCAGCGGTAGCGGGGGATACG.

In its sample, this clone was seen many times. The CDR3 end lies 3 residues beyond the end of the read and is filled in from the germline J gene. The gene calls are TRBV18 and TRBJ2-7; the D is unclear. CDR3 size: 18 residues. Germline-derived CDR1 and CDR2 are KGHSH and LQKENI. With 3 bases removed from V and 3 bases from J, the gap between germline ends came to 24 bases. The CDR3 sequence: CASSPKTSTGSYYYEQYF. The CDR3 bases that were read are TGTGCCAGCTCACCGAAGACCTCGACCGGGTCTTACTACTACGAG.

This clone has at least ten counts. The read ends 3 residues early relative to the CDR3; the germline J gene fills the gap. The gene calls are TRBV19 and TRBJ2-7, with 11 bases matching TRBD2. The trim removed 1 base at V and 0 bases at J, leaving 5 bases unmatched. Germline V CDR1 and CDR2: LNHDA, SQIVND (reference sequence). This CDR3 has 17 amino acids. Partial CDR3 DNA: TGTGCCAGTAGTATAGTTCTCACTAGCGGGGGCTCCTACGAG. Protein product: CASSIVLTSGGSYE. The CDR3 as a whole reads CASSIVLTSGGSYEQYF.

This clone was seen at least ten times. The sequence runs out 3 residues before the end of the CDR3; the remainder is reconstructed from the germline J gene. This sequence joins TRBV19 and TRBJ2-5; a possible D gene is TRBD2 (6 bases). In germline, CDR1 is LNHDA, CDR2 SQIVND (reference sequence). The CDR3 has 14 residues. V gave up 5 bases and J gave up 5 bases, with 15 bases separating them. The part of the CDR3 DNA that was read is TGTGCCAGTAGTCCCTCGCTTCGGGGGGAGACC. Translation: CASSPSLRGET. The complete CDR3 sequence is CASSPSLRGETQYF.

This clone appeared many times. The sequence runs out 3 residues before the end of the CDR3; the remainder is reconstructed from the germline J gene. This chain joins TRBV7-6 and TRBJ1-5, with a weak D call TRBD1 (5 bases). In germline, CDR1 is SGHVS, CDR2 FNYEAQ. V was clipped by 3 bases and J by 1 base, with 7 bases between them. The CDR3 sequence is 14 residues long. The CDR3 DNA, read in part, is TGTGCCAGCAGCTTTGCAGGGAGCAATCAGCCC. Translated: CASSFAGSNQP. The whole CDR3 region reads CASSFAGSNQPQHF.

This clone was picked up many times. The CDR3 bases that were read are TGCGCCAGCAGCCCGCGAAGACTAGCGGGTTTCTCCTACGAG. This translates into CASSPRRLAGFSYE. The full CDR3 is CASSPRRLAGFSYEQYF. The rearrangement uses TRBV4-1 and TRBJ2-7; 10 nucleotides line up with TRBD2. The sequence runs out 3 residues before the end of the CDR3; the remainder is reconstructed from the germline J gene. The CDR3 has 17 amino acids. Germline V gene sequence: CDR1 MGHRA, CDR2 YSYEKL. V shed 4 bases and J 0 bases; nucleotides not matched to a gene: 9.

This clone was detected many times. The read halts 3 residues ahead of the CDR3 end, with the missing end drawn from the germline J gene. The rearrangement links TRBV2 to TRBJ2-3; TRBD1 matches at 9 bases. The CDR3 length is 14 residues. J gave up 2 bases and V 7 bases, and 4 bases lay outside the gene matches. Germline values: CDR1 SNHLY, CDR2 FYNNEI. CDR3 sequence: CASTGTGYTDTQYF. The part of the CDR3 DNA that was read is TGTGCCAGCACTGGGACAGGGTACACAGATACG.

This clone has ten or more counts. The read falls 3 residues short of the CDR3 end, and the missing part is taken from the germline J gene. The chain links TRBV19 to TRBJ2-7; 10 nucleotides line up with TRBD1. The CDR3 sequence is 14 residues long. J lost 2 bases, V lost 3 bases, and 1 base had no gene match. Germline-derived CDR1 and CDR2 are LNHDA and SQIVND (reference sequence). This chain's CDR3 is CASSIDRGPYEQYF. CDR3 bases read: TGTGCCAGTAGTATTGACAGGGGGCCCTACGAG.

A word on this clone: The read ends 3 residues early relative to the CDR3; the germline J gene fills the gap. The J gene is TRBJ2-5, the V gene TRBV20-1, with 10 bases matching TRBD1. The CDR3 spans 13 residues. Germline CDR1 reads DFQATT; CDR2 reads SNEGSKA (reference sequence). The V segment lost 4 bases and the J segment 3 bases; nucleotides outside the gene matches: 2. CDR3 amino acids: CSATDRGEETQYF. The sequenced CDR3 bases are TGCAGTGCTACGGACAGGGGGGAAGAGACC.

This clone showed up many times. The read is 3 residues too short to cover the CDR3 end, so that end is filled in from the germline J gene. This chain uses TRBV24-1 with TRBJ2-3; D possibly corresponds to TRBD2 (6 bases). The CDR3 runs to 16 residues. From germline, CDR1 is KGHDR and CDR2 SFDVKD. Trimming took off 3 bases at V and 2 bases at J, with 14 bases between the two ends. Here the CDR3 reads CATSDAGTLHTDTQYF. Incomplete CDR3 DNA: TGTGCCACCAGTGATGCTGGGACTCTGCACACAGATACG.

This clone showed up many times. Read sequence stops 3 residues before the CDR3 end, and the germline J gene provides the missing end. The chain carries TRBV5-1 and TRBJ2-3; 14 nucleotides align to TRBD2. V trimming: 3 bases; J trimming: 4 bases; junction bases outside the gene matches: 13. The CDR3 has 19 amino acids. Germline V gene lookup returns CDR1 SGHRS and CDR2 YFSETQ. CDR3 protein: CASSSPPGLAGVRSDTQYF. The CDR3 bases that were read are TGCGCCAGCAGCTCTCCCCCGGGACTAGCGGGAGTGAGGTCAGATACG.

A remark on this clone: The CDR3 end falls 3 residues outside the read, so it is completed with the germline J gene. This chain joins TRBV10-3 and TRBJ2-7; D might be TRBD1 (5 bases). The V gene's germline CDR1 is ENHRY and CDR2 SYGVKD. Trimming stripped 7 bases from V and 1 base from J, with 14 bases between. The CDR3 loop spans 14 amino acids. The CDR3 bases that were read are TGTGCCATCACCCCGGACACCGATTCCTACGAG. Amino acid sequence: CAITPDTDSYE. Given in full, the CDR3 is CAITPDTDSYEQYF.

There are many counts of this clone. Read sequence stops 3 residues before the CDR3 end, and the germline J gene provides the missing end. This chain joins TRBV10-2 and TRBJ2-3; D possibly corresponds to TRBD2 (6 bases). Between the trimmed V and J ends, which lost 8 bases and 2 bases, there was a span of 11 bases. Germline V lookup: CDR1 WSHSY, CDR2 SAAADI. The CDR3 contains 13 residues. The CDR3 DNA, read in part, is TGCGCCAGCCGGGACTCTTACACAGATACG. Amino acid sequence: CASRDSYTDT. The whole CDR3 sequence is CASRDSYTDTQYF.

This clone came up many times. Read sequence stops 3 residues before the CDR3 end, and the germline J gene provides the missing end. This chain joins TRBV7-2 and TRBJ1-2; D unresolved. The CDR3 is 15 residues long. Trimming removed 4 bases at V and 4 bases at J, with 16 bases between. Germline CDR1 is SGHTA and CDR2 is FQGNSA. Incomplete CDR3 DNA: TGTGCCAGCAGCTCCCCTACCTCCCCGGTCTATGGC. Translation: CASSSPTSPVYG. The full CDR3 protein reads CASSSPTSPVYGYTF.

There are many counts of this clone. Coverage ceases 3 residues before the CDR3 finishes, and the germline J gene fills in the end. The rearrangement joins TRBV7-3 to TRBJ2-1; 8 nucleotides align to TRBD2. The CDR3 is 17 residues long. The V segment lost 5 bases and the J segment 1 base; nucleotides outside the gene matches: 10. The germline V gene encodes CDR1 SGHTA and CDR2 FQGTGA. CDR3 sequence: CASSPSGTRRSYNEQFF. The sequenced part of the CDR3 DNA is TGTGCCAGCAGCCCCTCCGGGACTAGGCGTTCCTACAATGAG.